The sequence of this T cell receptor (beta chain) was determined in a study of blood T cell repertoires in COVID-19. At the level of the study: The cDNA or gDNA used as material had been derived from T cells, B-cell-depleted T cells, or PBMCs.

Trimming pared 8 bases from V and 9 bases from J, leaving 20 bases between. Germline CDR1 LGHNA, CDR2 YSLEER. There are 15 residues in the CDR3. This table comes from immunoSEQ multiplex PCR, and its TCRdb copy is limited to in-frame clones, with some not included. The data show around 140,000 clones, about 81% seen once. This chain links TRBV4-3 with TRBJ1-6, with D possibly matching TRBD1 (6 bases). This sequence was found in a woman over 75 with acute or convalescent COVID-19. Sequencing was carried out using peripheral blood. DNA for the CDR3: TGCGCCAGCCGCCCGAACCGATACAGGGCTTCACCCCTCCACTTT. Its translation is CASRPNRYRASPLHF.